Below, one T cell receptor (beta chain) is given with its context. Its matching antigen is unknown. This record comes from a study of T cells in pancreatic ductal adenocarcinoma. Profiling relied on immunoSEQ multiplex PCR, and the TCRdb table lists in-frame clones only, not all of them. This sample has roughly 100,000 clones, with nearly 95% found just once. Germline V lookup: CDR1 SGHTA, CDR2 FQGTGA. The CDR3 runs 13 residues. The ends were cut back, 5 bases at V and 2 bases at J, with 9 bases in the middle. Overall study findings and caveats: Tumor samples had fewer productive templates and roughly 7.7-fold fewer unique clonotypes than blood. The resected pancreatic cancer cohort was biased toward the minority with early-stage disease. No significant tumor-blood clonality difference; means were about 0.1 and 0.07. Enrichment of CD45RO+ effector over naive T cells in tumors may bias clonality.

The selected patients with pancreatic ductal adenocarcinoma had surgery but no neoadjuvant therapy. The sample was PBMCs. The sequence derives from a human donor with pancreatic ductal adenocarcinoma. V is TRBV7-3 and J is TRBJ2-5; D may be TRBD1 (6 bases). CDR3 DNA: TGTGCCAGCAGCGCTGACAGGCAAGAGACCCAGTACTTC. Its protein product is CASSADRQETQYF.